This T cell receptor beta chain was recovered during a study of CD8+ T cells in alopecia areata. Overall study: Severity among treated patients was scored by the percentage of scalp area affected.

Treatment of the sample: oral pan-JAK inhibitor, 5-10 mg twice daily. Investigators sorted PBMCs to obtain both CD4+ and CD8+ T cells. Points from the study as a whole: Clonality exceeded that of normal scalp in lesional scalp, most notably in alopecia totalis/universalis. Possibly because of HLA-related factors, TCR sharing was less clear across patients than in mice.

As concerns this clone: Antigen: not known. The same CDR3 also results from other DNA sequences found in this sample.

RNA, once extracted, was reverse transcribed into cDNA for use as the sequencing template. Using immunoSEQ multiplex PCR, the repertoire was profiled, and TCRdb retains in-frame clones only, with some absent. The table includes about 120,000 clones, around 60% detected once. The sequence was collected from a human donor with alopecia areata. Sequenced material: CD4+ T cells sorted from blood, taken at week 4, from a patient treated with tofacitinib.

CDR3 sequence (DNA): TGTGCCAGCAGCCCTCAAGAGACCCAGTACTTC. It encodes CASSPQETQYF. The chain links TRBV7-2 to TRBJ2-5; D gene unclear. Trimming removed 5 bases from V and 2 bases from J, with 3 bases in between. Germline assignment: CDR1 SGHTA and CDR2 FQGNSA. This CDR3 spans 11 amino acids.